The sequence of this TCR beta chain was determined in a study of blood T cell repertoires in COVID-19. Overall study: The origin of the acute and convalescent COVID-19 samples was the United States, Italy and Spain. T cells, B-cell-depleted T cells, or PBMCs provided the cDNA or gDNA that served as material.

CDR1 is MNHEY and CDR2 is SVGAGI in the germline V gene. V shed 10 bases, J shed 4 bases, and the junction held 11 bases outside the gene matches. This CDR3 spans 15 amino acids. In the study's own analysis: Reference gene primer amplification gave nucleated cell count estimates. Sequencing was performed with immunoSEQ multiplex PCR; in TCRdb, only in-frame clones are kept and a portion is missing. That table supplies the V and J calls and clone size; D and trimming were determined from the DNA. The table lists about 230,000 clones, roughly 82% of them singletons. This clone showed up just once. Sequenced input: peripheral blood. This TCR was sampled from a middle-aged man who had recovered from COVID-19. This chain connects TRBV6-5 to TRBJ2-3, with 10 bases matching TRBD2. The CDR3, as DNA: TGTGCCACCACCCGAAGCGGGGGGGCGCCAGATACGCAGTATTTT. It is translated as CATTRSGGAPDTQYF.